This TCR beta chain is drawn from a study of CXCR3-negative and CXCR3-positive naive CD8 T cells. Study-wide points: Memory CD8+ cells showed much lower diversity, while both naive subsets were comparably high.

TRB cDNA was prepared as libraries by UMI-labeled 5' RACE. TCRdb reprocessed the 5' RACE reads and stores each CDR3 protein as one record, lacking DNA. Its clone listing holds about 130,000 distinct CDR3 sequences. On this clonotype: The antigen is not known.

This receptor was taken from a human donor in good health. Some clones in this sample may be carry-over from other donors' samples. The sequenced material came from naive CXCR3- CD8+ T cells from blood. Subset reported: CD45RO-CCR7+CD27+CD95- naive CD8+ T cells lacking CXCR3 (TNR3-).

The CDR3 spells CASSHDAYEQYF. The J gene is TRBJ2-7, the V gene TRBV12-3 or TRBV12-4. The CDR3 length is 12 residues.